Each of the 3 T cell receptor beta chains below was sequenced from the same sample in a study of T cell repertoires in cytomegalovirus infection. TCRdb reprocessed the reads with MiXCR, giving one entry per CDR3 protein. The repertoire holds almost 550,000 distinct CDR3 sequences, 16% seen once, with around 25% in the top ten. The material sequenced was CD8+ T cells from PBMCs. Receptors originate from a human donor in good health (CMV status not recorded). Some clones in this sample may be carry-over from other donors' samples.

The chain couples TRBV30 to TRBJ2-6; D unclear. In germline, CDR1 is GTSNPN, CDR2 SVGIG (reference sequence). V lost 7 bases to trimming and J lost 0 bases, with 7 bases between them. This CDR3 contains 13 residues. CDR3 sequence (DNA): TGTGCCTCCATAGCCTCTGGGGCCAACGTCCTGACTTTC. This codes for CASIASGANVLTF.

The DNA of the CDR3 is TGTGCTAGTGCCAAGGTATCAACCTACGAGCAGTACTTC. This gives the protein CASAKVSTYEQYF. The V call is TRBV12-5, the J call TRBJ2-7, with D uncertain. This CDR3 has 13 amino acids. V lost 7 bases and J 2 bases, leaving 12 bases between the germline ends. Looked up from germline, CDR1 is LGHNT and CDR2 is FRNRAP.

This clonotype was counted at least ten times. In DNA, the CDR3 is TGTGCCAGCAGCTATAGGGACAGGGTGTTGGATGAGCAGTTCTTC. It yields the protein CASSYRDRVLDEQFF. The rearrangement joins TRBV7-3 to TRBJ2-1, with 9 bases lining up with TRBD1. The CDR3 covers 15 residues. The germline gives CDR1 SGHTA, CDR2 FQGTGA. J lost 8 bases, V lost 4 bases, and 9 bases had no gene match. The whole variable domain, remainder taken from reference TRBV7-3 and TRBJ2-1, is GAGVSQTPSNKVTEKGKYVELRCDPISGHTALYWYRQSLGQGPEFLIYFQGTGAADDSGLPNDRFFAVRPEGSVSTLKIQRTERGDSAVYLCASSYRDRVLDEQFFGPGTRLTVL.